One and the same sample provided the 21 T cell receptor beta chains below, sequenced in a study of T-cell reconstitution after alpha-beta-depleted transplantation in children. Unique molecular identifiers tagged the TCRbeta library. Via MiXCR, TCRdb re-called the PCR reads, giving one row per CDR3 protein. The sample includes 45,000 to 60,000 distinct CDR3 sequences, approximately 52% of them seen just once. Here the sequenced sample was peripheral blood, taken before TCRalphabeta/CD19-depleted stem cell transplant. These receptors were collected from a boy under two years old with SCID, due to receive a stem cell transplant.

The rearrangement links TRBV5-4 to TRBJ1-3; a weak D match, TRBD1 (5 bases). The CDR3 consists of 13 residues. The germline gives CDR1 SGHNT, CDR2 YYREEE (reference sequence). Between the trimmed V and J ends, which lost 4 bases and 3 bases, there was a span of 8 bases. CDR3 nucleotide sequence: TGTGCCAGCAGCGAGGGGTTTGGAAACACCATATATTTT. It yields the protein CASSEGFGNTIYF. The full variable domain, rest sourced from reference TRBV5-4 and TRBJ1-3, is ETGVTQSPTHLIKTRGQQVTLRCSSQSGHNTVSWYQQALGQGPQFIFQYYREEENGRGNFPPRFSGLQFPNYSSELNVNALELDDSALYLCASSEGFGNTIYFGEGSWLTVV.

This chain joins TRBV27 and TRBJ1-1; D not certain. Per the germline V gene, CDR1 is MNHEY and CDR2 is SMNVEV (reference sequence). With 2 bases removed from V and 3 bases from J, the gap between germline ends came to 7 bases. The CDR3 sequence is 13 residues long. The CDR3 is CASSLKGYTEAFF. CDR3 in DNA: TGTGCCAGCAGTTTAAAGGGTTACACTGAAGCTTTCTTT.

The gene calls are TRBV20-1 and TRBJ1-1, with 7 bases fitting TRBD1. This CDR3 region has 13 residues. Germline V gives CDR1 DFQATT, CDR2 SNEGSKA (reference sequence). V lost 6 bases to trimming and J lost 1 base; unmatched junction nucleotides: 5. CDR3 nucleotides: TGCAGTGCCTATAGACAGGGGAACACTGAAGCTTTCTTT. Translating gives CSAYRQGNTEAFF.

The gene calls are TRBV7-2 and TRBJ2-7, with a possible D match to TRBD1 (5 bases). Between the trimmed V and J ends, which lost 2 bases and 0 bases, there was a span of 11 bases. The CDR3 sequence is 15 residues long. From germline, CDR1 is SGHTA and CDR2 FQGNSA. The CDR3 DNA is TGTGCCAGCAGCTTACGGCAGGGTTACTCCTACGAGCAGTACTTC. It translates to CASSLRQGYSYEQYF.

On this clonotype: Given the absence of the conserved phenylalanine or tryptophan at the CDR3 end, a read error is likely. The DNA of the CDR3 is TGCAGTGCTAGATCCCTAGCGGGGGACACAGATACGCAGTATTTA. Translated: CSARSLAGDTDTQYL. The V gene is TRBV20-1, the J gene TRBJ2-3; TRBD2 aligns across 10 bases. Unmatched junction bases numbered 4, after V lost 2 bases and J lost 2 bases. This CDR3 comprises 15 residues. CDR1 is DFQATT, CDR2 SNEGSKA, per germline (reference sequence).

This clonotype came up a few times. In DNA, the CDR3 is TGCAGTGCTAGAGGTCGGGGCAGGGCAAGCAATCAGCCCCAGCATTTT. Translated: CSARGRGRASNQPQHF. The chain combines TRBV20-1 with TRBJ1-5, with a possible D match to TRBD1 (5 bases). The CDR3 runs 16 residues. The V gene's germline CDR1 is DFQATT and CDR2 SNEGSKA (reference sequence). Trimming took off 1 base at V and 1 base at J, with 14 bases between the two ends.

This chain connects TRBV12-3 or TRBV12-4 to TRBJ1-5; a possible D gene is TRBD1 (6 bases). V lost 5 bases and J lost 2, with 10 bases in between. The CDR3 spans 14 residues. The CDR3: CASSASGGNQPQHF. The CDR3 DNA reads TGTGCCAGCAGTGCGTCAGGGGGCAATCAGCCCCAGCATTTT.

This clonotype was detected a few times. The genes are TRBV3-1 and TRBJ1-2; tentative D call: TRBD1 (5 bases). Germline assignment: CDR1 LGHDT and CDR2 YNNKEL (reference sequence). V was pared by 1 base and J by 3 bases, with 21 bases between. CDR3 length equals 18 residues. CDR3 nucleotides: TGTGCCAGCAGCCAAGTGGGGCAAGTGCAGAGGGGACACTATGGCTACACCTTC. Protein: CASSQVGQVQRGHYGYTF.

V usage is TRBV27 and J usage is TRBJ2-3; D is perhaps TRBD2 (5 bases). Trimming took off 3 bases at V and 0 bases at J, with 7 bases between the two ends. The CDR3 has 14 amino acids. The germline gives CDR1 MNHEY, CDR2 SMNVEV (reference sequence). CDR3 in DNA: TGTGCCAGCAGTTTTAGCGACAGCACAGATACGCAGTATTTT. It translates to CASSFSDSTDTQYF.

Only a few counts were recorded for this clonotype. This sequence joins TRBV13 and TRBJ1-2; the D gene is possibly TRBD1 (5 bases). V lost 2 bases, J lost 8 bases, and 15 bases lay in between. The CDR3 covers 14 residues. Germline V gene lookup returns CDR1 PRHDT and CDR2 FYEKMQ (reference sequence). The CDR3 DNA reads as TGTGCCAGCAGCTTATGGGACTCCGAGCAAGGCTACACCTTC. Encoded protein: CASSLWDSEQGYTF.

This clonotype was seen more than once but under ten times. The chain has TRBV29-1 and TRBJ1-1; 10 bases fit TRBD1. Germline values: CDR1 SQVTM, CDR2 ANQGSEA. Trimming removed 5 bases from V and 3 bases from J; junction bases left unmatched: 6. The CDR3 length is 14 residues. CDR3 region: CSVSDRGSDTEAFF. In DNA, the CDR3 is TGCAGCGTTTCGGACAGGGGGAGTGACACTGAAGCTTTCTTT.

There are a few counts of this clonotype. The chain couples TRBV7-9 to TRBJ2-7; D perhaps matches TRBD2 (5 bases). The CDR3 contains 14 residues. The germline V and J ends were trimmed by 2 bases and 0 bases, with 8 bases remaining between them. Germline V gives CDR1 SEHNR, CDR2 FQNEAQ (reference sequence). This chain's CDR3 is CASSLTGISYEQYF. In DNA form, the CDR3 reads TGTGCCAGCAGCTTAACGGGGATCTCCTACGAGCAGTACTTC.

This clonotype showed up just a few times. The chain joins TRBV11-2 to TRBJ2-1; TRBD1 matches 7 bases. CDR3 length: 16 amino acids. V gave up 1 base and J gave up 6 bases; unmatched junction bases: 9. CDR1 and CDR2 from the germline V gene are SGHAT and FQNNGV. As DNA, the CDR3 is TGTGCCAGCAGCTTAGGCCCCAGGGGGATCTCCAATGAGCAGTTCTTC. Protein: CASSLGPRGISNEQFF. Full variable domain (rest looked up from reference TRBV11-2 and TRBJ2-1): EAGVAQSPRYKIIEKRQSVAFWCNPISGHATLYWYQQILGQGPKLLIQFQNNGVVDDSQLPKDRFSAERLKGVDSTLKIQPAKLEDSAVYLCASSLGPRGISNEQFFGPGTRLTVL.

Details on this clonotype: One end of the junction is discordant with germline, which a read error may explain. The V call is TRBV7-7, the J call TRBJ2-1; possibly TRBD1 for D (6 bases). CDR3 size: 14 residues. CDR1 and CDR2 (germline): SSHAT, FNYEAQ (reference sequence). The CDR3 protein is CASSFGGQYNEQFF. In nucleotides, the CDR3 is TGTGCTAGCAGCTTTGGGGGCCAGTACAATGAGCAGTTCTTC.

The V and J genes are TRBV6-1 and TRBJ2-7, with D perhaps matching TRBD1 or TRBD2 (6 bases each). This CDR3 is 16 amino acids long. The germline V and J ends were trimmed by 3 bases and 0 bases, with 15 bases remaining between them. Germline V gene data show CDR1 as MNHNS and CDR2 as SASEGT. The CDR3 coding sequence is TGTGCCAGCAGTGATCTCGTGGGGGGACACTCCTACGAGCAGTACTTC. Protein: CASSDLVGGHSYEQYF.

This clonotype was detected only a few times. At one end the junction does not follow the germline gene, possibly because of a read error. The rearrangement joins TRBV7-6 to TRBJ2-7, with D possibly being TRBD1 or TRBD2 (5 bases each). The CDR3 covers 14 residues. Germline lookup yields CDR1 SGHVS and CDR2 FNYEAQ. The CDR3 sequence is CASSLAGQYYEQYF. The CDR3 DNA sequence: TGTGCCAGCAGCCTAGCAGGGCAATACTACGAGCAGTACTTC. The full variable domain, its missing parts supplied by reference TRBV7-6 and TRBJ2-7, is GAGVSQSPRYKVTKRGQDVALRCDPISGHVSLYWYRQALGQGPEFLTYFNYEAQQDKSGLPNDRFSAERPEGSISTLTIQRTEQRDSAMYRCASSLAGQYYEQYFGPGTRLTVT.

The rearrangement joins TRBV12-3 or TRBV12-4 to TRBJ1-1; 8 positions agree with TRBD1. The CDR3 has 13 residues. J was trimmed by 4 bases and V by 5 bases; bases with no gene match: 3. CDR3 nucleotide sequence: TGTGCCAGCAGTGGACAGGGAGGCACTGAAGCTTTCTTT. Amino acids: CASSGQGGTEAFF.

Only a few counts were recorded for this clonotype. This chain links TRBV6-2 or TRBV6-3 with TRBJ2-7; TRBD2 is a possible D gene (5 bases). The CDR3 totals 13 residues. The V gene's germline CDR1 is MNHEY and CDR2 SVGEGT. With 2 bases removed from V and 6 bases from J, the gap between germline ends came to 11 bases. CDR3 loop: CASSYREEGEQYF. For the CDR3, the DNA is TGTGCCAGCAGTTACAGGGAAGAGGGCGAGCAGTACTTC.

The sample holds a few counts of this clonotype. The chain combines TRBV5-1 with TRBJ2-1; 8 bases map to TRBD1. The CDR3 loop spans 18 amino acids. V lost 4 bases and J lost 8; bases outside the gene matches: 20. In germline, CDR1 is SGHRS, CDR2 YFSETQ. This CDR3 is CASSIQPGTGGLAYEQFF. The CDR3 DNA reads TGCGCCAGCAGCATCCAACCCGGGACAGGTGGACTGGCGTATGAGCAGTTCTTC.

The J gene is TRBJ1-5, the V gene TRBV7-2; no firm D call. V lost 1 base and J 3 bases, leaving 4 bases between the germline ends. The CDR3 covers 13 residues. The germline V gene has CDR1 SGHTA and CDR2 FQGNSA. The CDR3 sequence: CASSLGVNQPQHF. The CDR3 bases are TGTGCCAGCAGCTTAGGTGTCAATCAGCCCCAGCATTTT. Based on the CDR3 plus reference TRBV7-2 and TRBJ1-5, the full variable domain is GAGVSQSPSNKVTEKGKDVELRCDPISGHTALYWYRQSLGQGLEFLIYFQGNSAPDKSGLPSDRFSAERTGGSVSTLTIQRTQQEDSAVYLCASSLGVNQPQHFGDGTRLSIL.

The gene calls are TRBV20-1 and TRBJ2-1; TRBD2 aligns across 9 bases. Germline CDR1 reads DFQATT; CDR2 reads SNEGSKA (reference sequence). The CDR3 is 16 amino acids. The V gene end was trimmed by 5 bases and the J gene end by 7 bases; junction bases not matched to a gene: 15. The CDR3 DNA sequence: TGCAGTGCTCCCTTGAGGCGCGGGGGGGCTCTGAATGAGCAGTTCTTC. It translates to CSAPLRRGGALNEQFF.